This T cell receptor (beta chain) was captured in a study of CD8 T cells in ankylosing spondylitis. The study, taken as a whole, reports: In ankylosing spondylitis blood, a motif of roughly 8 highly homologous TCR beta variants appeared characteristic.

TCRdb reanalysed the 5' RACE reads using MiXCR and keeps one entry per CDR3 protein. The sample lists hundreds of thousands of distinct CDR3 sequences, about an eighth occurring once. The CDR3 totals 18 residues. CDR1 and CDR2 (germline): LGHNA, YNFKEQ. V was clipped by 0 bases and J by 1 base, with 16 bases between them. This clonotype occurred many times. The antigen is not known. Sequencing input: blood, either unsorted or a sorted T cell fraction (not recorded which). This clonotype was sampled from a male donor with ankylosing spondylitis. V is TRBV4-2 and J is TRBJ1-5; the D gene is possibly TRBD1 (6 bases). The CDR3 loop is CASSQDMGAGGSNQPQHF. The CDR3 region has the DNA TGTGCCAGCAGCCAAGATATGGGGGCAGGAGGGAGCAATCAGCCCCAGCATTTT.